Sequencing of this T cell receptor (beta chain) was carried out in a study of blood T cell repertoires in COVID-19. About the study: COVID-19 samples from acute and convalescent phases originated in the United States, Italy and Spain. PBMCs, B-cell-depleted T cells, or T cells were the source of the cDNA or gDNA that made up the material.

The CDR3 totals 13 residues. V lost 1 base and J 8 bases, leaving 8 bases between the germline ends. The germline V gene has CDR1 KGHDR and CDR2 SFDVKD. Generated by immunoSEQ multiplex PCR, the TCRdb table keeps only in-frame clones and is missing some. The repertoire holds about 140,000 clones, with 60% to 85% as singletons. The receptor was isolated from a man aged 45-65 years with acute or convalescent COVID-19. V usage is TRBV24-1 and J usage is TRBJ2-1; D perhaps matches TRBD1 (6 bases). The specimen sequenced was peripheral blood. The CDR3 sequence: CATSDLGGYEQFF. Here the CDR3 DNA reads TGTGCCACCAGTGATTTAGGGGGATATGAGCAGTTCTTC.